Each of the 20 T cell receptor beta chains below was sequenced from the same sample in a study of T cell repertoires in cytomegalovirus infection. Using its own MiXCR run on the reads, TCRdb lists one record per CDR3 protein. The table records about half a million distinct CDR3 sequences, 30% to 35% of them present only once. The antigens for these receptors are not known. The material sequenced was cultured PBMCs, taken from culture after CMV antigen stimulation. These TCRs come from a human donor in good health (CMV status not recorded). Some clones in this sample may be carry-over from other donors' samples.

The chain joins TRBV12-3 or TRBV12-4 to TRBJ2-1; D may be TRBD2 (6 bases). The CDR3 is made up of 15 amino acids. Trimming shortened V by 3 bases and J by 7 bases, and 16 bases separated the two germline ends. CDR3 bases: TGTGCCAGCAGTTTCCTTGCGGGGTCTTTGAATGAGCAGTTCTTC. As protein: CASSFLAGSLNEQFF.

This chain uses TRBV20-1 with TRBJ1-2; TRBD1 agrees at 9 bases. The CDR3 consists of 14 residues. Germline CDR1 reads DFQATT; CDR2 reads SNEGSKA (reference sequence). Losses at the gene ends were 1 base for V and 6 bases for J; bases not matched to a gene: 6. The CDR3 DNA reads as TGCAGTGCTAGAGTCCGACAGGGGGGGGATGGCTACACCTTC. Residues: CSARVRQGGDGYTF.

This clonotype occurred a few times. J is TRBJ1-3 and V is TRBV6-1; D remains unclear. The CDR3 spans 15 residues. Per germline, CDR1 MNHNS and CDR2 SASEGT. The V end was cut by 5 bases, the J end by 2 bases, with 13 bases between. CDR3 nucleotides: TGTGCCAGCAGTCATCTACAGAGAGCTGGAAACACCATATATTTT. Translated: CASSHLQRAGNTIYF.

This clonotype was observed many times. The J gene is TRBJ2-2, the V gene TRBV7-6; 7 nucleotides align to TRBD1. CDR3 length equals 14 residues. The J segment lost 1 base and the V segment lost 8 bases, leaving 4 bases of the junction unmatched. CDR1 is SGHVS, CDR2 FNYEAQ, per germline. CDR3 loop: CASLRTGNTGELFF. In DNA, the CDR3 is TGTGCCAGCCTAAGGACAGGGAACACCGGGGAGCTGTTTTTT.

The sample holds many counts of this clonotype. J is TRBJ1-5 and V is TRBV7-8, with 8 bases fitting TRBD1. This CDR3 comprises 15 residues. CDR1 SGHVS and CDR2 FQNEAQ come from the germline V gene. Trimming took 4 bases from V and 7 from J; bases not matched to a gene: 9. The CDR3 sequence: CASSSSDRDRQPQHF. As DNA, the CDR3 is TGTGCCAGCAGCTCCTCCGACAGGGACAGGCAGCCCCAGCATTTT.

This chain uses TRBV2 with TRBJ2-3; 13 bases map to TRBD2. V was clipped by 6 bases and J by 0 bases; unmatched bases: 6. CDR3 size: 17 residues. Germline V gene data show CDR1 as SNHLY and CDR2 as FYNNEI. In DNA, the CDR3 is TGTGCCAGCAGGAAGACTAGCGGGAGGATCAGCACAGATACGCAGTATTTT. As protein: CASRKTSGRISTDTQYF.

The CDR3 protein is CSAPETSGSPLHF. The DNA for the CDR3 is TGCAGTGCCCCGGAAACGTCAGGTTCACCCCTCCACTTT. The chain employs TRBV20-1 and TRBJ1-6, with D hard to call. V was shortened by 6 bases and J by 9 bases, with 15 bases between the two germline ends. CDR1 and CDR2 (germline): DFQATT, SNEGSKA (reference sequence). The CDR3 is made up of 13 amino acids.

The chain joins TRBV27 to TRBJ2-3; 7 bases match TRBD2. CDR3 length: 18 residues. The junction had 22 bases not matched to a gene; V was cut back by 5 bases and J by 8 bases. Germline CDR1 and CDR2: MNHEY and SMNVEV (reference sequence). CDR3 nucleotides: TGTGCCAGCAGTACGACGTCGACTCGTCTAACCCAGCGGGGTACGCAGTATTTT. Amino acid sequence: CASSTTSTRLTQRGTQYF.

V usage is TRBV6-2 or TRBV6-3 and J usage is TRBJ1-5; the match to TRBD1 covers 8 bases. CDR1 is MNHEY and CDR2 is SVGEGT in the germline V gene. The CDR3 length is 15 residues. J lost 2 bases, V lost 6 bases, and 6 bases had no gene match. This chain's CDR3 is CASRQTGAGNQPQHF. CDR3 bases: TGTGCCAGCAGGCAGACAGGGGCCGGCAATCAGCCCCAGCATTTT.

The chain recombines TRBV9 with TRBJ2-5; TRBD1 matches 11 bases. This CDR3 region has 15 residues. The ends lost 3 bases at V and 5 bases at J; junction bases unmatched: 6. The germline CDR1 and CDR2 sequences are SGDLS and YYNGEE. CDR3 nucleotide sequence: TGTGCCAGCAGCGAGGGGGGACAGGGGGGCGAGACCCAGTACTTC. This codes for CASSEGGQGGETQYF.

This clonotype occurred a few times. This chain uses TRBV6-1 with TRBJ2-3; 7 bases fit TRBD1. V shed 5 bases, J shed 0 bases, and the junction held 2 bases outside the gene matches. Germline assignment: CDR1 MNHNS and CDR2 SASEGT. The CDR3 contains 14 residues. The CDR3 loop reads CASSWDSSTDTQYF. CDR3 coding DNA: TGTGCCAGCAGTTGGGACAGTAGCACAGATACGCAGTATTTT.

The chain carries TRBV12-3 or TRBV12-4 and TRBJ2-2, with D possibly being TRBD2 (5 bases). The CDR3 consists of 17 residues. V gave up 4 bases and J gave up 2 bases, with 17 bases separating them. CDR3 in DNA: TGTGCCAGCAGTTCCCTTCTGAGCGGAGATAACACCGGGGAGCTGTTTTTT. Its protein product is CASSSLLSGDNTGELFF.

The chain uses TRBV4-1 and TRBJ1-5; no definite D call. V lost 4 bases, J lost 0 bases, and 7 bases lay in between. Germline values: CDR1 MGHRA, CDR2 YSYEKL. CDR3 length: 14 residues. This CDR3 is CASSRPYSNQPQHF. CDR3 in DNA: TGCGCCAGCAGCCGCCCGTATAGCAATCAGCCCCAGCATTTT.

The chain joins TRBV6-8 to TRBJ2-1, with 7 positions matching TRBD2. The germline V gene has CDR1 MNHGY and CDR2 SAAAGT. The CDR3 has 17 amino acids. The V gene end was trimmed by 6 bases and the J gene end by 0 bases; junction bases not matched to a gene: 11. This CDR3 reads CASRAHGGTFSYNEQFF. CDR3 DNA sequence: TGTGCCAGCAGGGCTCACGGGGGGACCTTCTCCTACAATGAGCAGTTCTTC.

The chain combines TRBV18 with TRBJ2-7; 9 bases are a match to TRBD2. The CDR3 sequence is 15 residues long. Germline assignment: CDR1 KGHSH and CDR2 LQKENI. V lost 0 bases to trimming and J lost 2 bases; unmatched junction nucleotides: 2. Here the CDR3 DNA reads TGTGCCAGCTCACCACCGGCGGGAGGGCCCTACGAGCAGTACTTC. Translation gives CASSPPAGGPYEQYF.

In this sample, this clonotype turned up a few times. The genes are TRBV11-2 and TRBJ2-4, with TRBD1 identical over 11 bases. After removal of 6 bases from V and 6 bases from J, the junction contained 4 bases not matched to a gene. Germline-derived CDR1 and CDR2 are SGHAT and FQNNGV. This CDR3 has 14 amino acids. The CDR3, as DNA: TGTGCCAGCAGGGACAGGGGGCGGGGAAACATTCAGTACTTC. It is translated as CASRDRGRGNIQYF. Together with reference TRBV11-2 and TRBJ2-4, the CDR3 gives the full variable domain: EAGVAQSPRYKIIEKRQSVAFWCNPISGHATLYWYQQILGQGPKLLIQFQNNGVVDDSQLPKDRFSAERLKGVDSTLKIQPAKLEDSAVYLCASRDRGRGNIQYFGAGTRLSVL.

The sample holds a few counts of this clonotype. The chain links TRBV12-3 or TRBV12-4 to TRBJ1-3; TRBD1 matches at 8 bases. V lost 5 bases and J lost 0; bases outside the gene matches: 6. This CDR3 has 16 amino acids. CDR3 region: CASSPGDRSSGNTIYF. DNA of the CDR3: TGTGCCAGCAGTCCAGGGGACAGGAGCTCTGGAAACACCATATATTTT.

V usage is TRBV27 and J usage is TRBJ1-2, with D possibly matching TRBD1 (5 bases). Trimming removed 8 bases from V and 2 bases from J, with 15 bases in between. The CDR3 is 14 amino acids. CDR1 is MNHEY, CDR2 SMNVEV, per germline (reference sequence). CDR3 in DNA: TGTGCCAGCCGTGGGCAGGGATCGAACTATGGCTACACCTTC. Its translation is CASRGQGSNYGYTF.

The gene calls are TRBV7-9 and TRBJ2-7; the match to TRBD2 covers 7 bases. The ends lost 2 bases at V and 0 bases at J; junction bases unmatched: 1. Per the germline V gene, CDR1 is SEHNR and CDR2 is FQNEAQ (reference sequence). This CDR3 is built from 14 residues. In DNA, the CDR3 is TGTGCCAGCAGCTTATCTAGCGGCTCCTACGAGCAGTACTTC. This codes for CASSLSSGSYEQYF.

This clonotype was detected a few times. The chain is built from TRBV27 and TRBJ2-7, with 7 bases matching TRBD2. The CDR3 has 14 residues. CDR1 is MNHEY and CDR2 is SMNVEV in the germline V gene (reference sequence). V lost 2 bases to trimming and J lost 5 bases; unmatched junction nucleotides: 6. The CDR3 sequence: CASSLGLAADEQYF. The DNA of the CDR3 is TGTGCCAGCAGTTTAGGCCTAGCGGCCGACGAGCAGTACTTC.